This record looks at one T cell receptor delta chain sequence and its context. The antigen is unknown. Translating this DNA gives a protein that differs at residue 7 from the TCRdb one, which belongs to a much larger clone; a read error is likely, and the protein shown is this translation. TCRdb ran CATT on the multiplex PCR reads. The profile shows roughly 1,100 delta-chain clones, roughly 2.5% of them singletons. The record originates from a study of gamma delta lymphoproliferative disorders and STAT genes. The overall study: The LymphoTrack Dx TCRG Assay amplified gamma chains from at least 50 ng of genomic DNA. The EuroClonality-NGS protocol was used to prepare delta libraries.

General study results and limits: In whole-repertoire clustering, gamma separated patients from controls, unlike delta. Low-frequency NGS calls may be less specific, so public or private leukemic clones need confirmation.

Sequencing used genomic DNA taken from PBMCs of patients and controls. Looked up from germline, CDR1 is TSWWSYY and CDR2 is QGS. V was trimmed by 1 base and J by 0 bases, leaving 42 bases between them. This CDR3 region has 26 residues. The sample comprised blood. This sequence originates from a human donor in good health. The V gene is TRDV1, the J gene TRDJ1; D possibly uses TRDD2 or TRDD3 (8 bases each). The CDR3 spells CALGEPLFLQLPFWGYWTKYTDKLIF. The CDR3 region has the DNA TGTGCTCTTGGGGAACCTCTCTTCCTACAGCTTCCTTTCTGGGGATACTGGACAAAGTACACCGATAAACTCATCTTT.